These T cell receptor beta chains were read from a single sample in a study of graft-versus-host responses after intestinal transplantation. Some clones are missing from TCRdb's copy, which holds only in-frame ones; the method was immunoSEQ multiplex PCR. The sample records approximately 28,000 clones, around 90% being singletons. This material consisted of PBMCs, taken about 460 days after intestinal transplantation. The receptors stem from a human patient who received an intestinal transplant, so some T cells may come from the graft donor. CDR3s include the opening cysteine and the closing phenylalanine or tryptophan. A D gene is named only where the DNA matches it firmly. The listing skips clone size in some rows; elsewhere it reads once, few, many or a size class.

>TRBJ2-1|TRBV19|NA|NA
TGTGCCAGTAGTCCTGAGGTCCTATGGGGTCATGAGCAGTTCTTC
CASSPEVLWGHEQFF
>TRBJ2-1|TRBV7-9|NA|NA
TGTGCCAGCAGCTTGTTTGGGGGTGAGCAGTTCTTC
CASSLFGGEQFF
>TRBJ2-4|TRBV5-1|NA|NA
TGCGCCAGCAGCTTCGGGCGGGACAAAAACATTCAGTACTTC
CASSFGRDKNIQYF
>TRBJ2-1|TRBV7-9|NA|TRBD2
TGTGCCAGCAGTTCGGGACTAGCGGGCTTCAATGAGCAGTTCTTC
CASSSGLAGFNEQFF
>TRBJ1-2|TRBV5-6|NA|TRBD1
TGTGCCAGCAGCCCCCGGGACAGGGGGCCGAACTATGGCTACACCTTC
CASSPRDRGPNYGYTF
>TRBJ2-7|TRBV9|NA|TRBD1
TGTGCCAGCAGCGTAGAAGACAGGGACGGCTACGAGCAGTACTTC
CASSVEDRDGYEQYF
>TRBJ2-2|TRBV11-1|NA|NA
TGTGCCAGCATCCCAGGGTGGGACTCTACCAACACCGGGGAGCTGTTTTTT
CASIPGWDSTNTGELFF
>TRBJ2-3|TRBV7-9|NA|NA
TGTGCCAGCAGCTTAGAGGGCACCACAGATACGCAGTATTTT
CASSLEGTTDTQYF
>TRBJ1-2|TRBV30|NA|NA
TGTGCCTGGACCCCGACAGGCCCCCTCGTCGCCTTC
CAWTPTGPLVAF
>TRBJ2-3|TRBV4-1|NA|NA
TGCGCCAGCAGCCAAGATGTGGGTACAGATACGCAGTATTTT
CASSQDVGTDTQYF
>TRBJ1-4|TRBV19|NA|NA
TGTGCCAGTAGTATCTCCGGGACTAATGAAAAACTGTTTTTT
CASSISGTNEKLFF
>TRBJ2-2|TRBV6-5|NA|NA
TGTGCCAGCAGCTACGACAGGTACCACACCGGGGAGCTGTTTTTT
CASSYDRYHTGELFF
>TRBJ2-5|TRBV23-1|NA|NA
TGCGCCAGCAGTCAAGCAGGCAGGGACCAAGAGACCCAGTACTTC
CASSQAGRDQETQYF
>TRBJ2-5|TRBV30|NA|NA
TGTGCCTGGAGTGTAGGAAAGGAGACCCAGTACTTC
CAWSVGKETQYF
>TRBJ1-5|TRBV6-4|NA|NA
TGTGCCAGCAGTGACCCATTTGATCAGCCCCAGCATTTT
CASSDPFDQPQHF
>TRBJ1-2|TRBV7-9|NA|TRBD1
TGTGCCAGCTTTCCGGGACAGGGGGCGCGTGGGGATTCTAACTATGGCTACACCTTC
CASFPGQGARGDSNYGYTF
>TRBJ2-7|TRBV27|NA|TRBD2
TGTGCCAGCAGTTTTCTGACTAGCGGGCTATACGAGCAGTACTTC
CASSFLTSGLYEQYF
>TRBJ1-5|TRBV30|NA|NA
TGTGCCTGGAGTGTGGGCAGGGGACAGCCCCAGCATTTT
CAWSVGRGQPQHF
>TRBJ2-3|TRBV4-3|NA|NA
TGCGCCAGCAGCCAGTACGGTATAGTGGGCACAGATACGCAGTATTTT
CASSQYGIVGTDTQYF
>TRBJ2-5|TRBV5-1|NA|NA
TGCGCCAGCAGATCCGGGGTTGCGGAGACCCAGTACTTC
CASRSGVAETQYF
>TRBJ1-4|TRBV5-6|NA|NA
TGTGCCAGCAGCTTCTCAGGGGCCACTAATGAAAAACTGTTTTTT
CASSFSGATNEKLFF
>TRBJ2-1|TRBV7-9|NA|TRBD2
TGTGCCAGCAGCTTAAATTGGAGACTAGCGGGCAACAATGAGCAGTTCTTC
CASSLNWRLAGNNEQFF
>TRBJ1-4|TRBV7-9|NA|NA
TGTGCCAGCAGCTTAGGCGGCAGGGGCGATAATGAAAAACTGTTTTTT
CASSLGGRGDNEKLFF
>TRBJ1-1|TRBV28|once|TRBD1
TGTGCCAGCAGTTTAGGACAGGGGGGAACTGAAGCTTTCTTT
CASSLGQGGTEAFF
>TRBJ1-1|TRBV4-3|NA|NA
TGCGCCAGCAGCCATGACAGAGTGAACACTGAAGCTTTCTTT
CASSHDRVNTEAFF
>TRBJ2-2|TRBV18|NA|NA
TGTGCCAGCTCACCACCTCGGGACAGACCGGGGGGCGCGAACACCGGGGAGCTGTTTTTT
CASSPPRDRPGGANTGELFF
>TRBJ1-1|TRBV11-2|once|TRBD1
TGTGCCAGCAGCCCCCCGACAGGGTCGGACACTGAAGCTTTCTTT
CASSPPTGSDTEAFF
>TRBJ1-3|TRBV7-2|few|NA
TGTGCCAGCAGCTTAGTCGAGCTCTCTGGAAACACCATATATTTT
CASSLVELSGNTIYF
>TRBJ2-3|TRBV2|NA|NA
TGTGCCAGCAGTGAAGGCGGCAGGGGGTATTTT
CASSEGGRGYF
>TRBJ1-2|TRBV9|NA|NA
TGTGCCAGCAGCGTAGGTGGCAGGGGCCATGATGGCTACACCTTC
CASSVGGRGHDGYTF
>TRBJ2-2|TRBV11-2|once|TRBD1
TGTGCCAGCAGCTCGCGGACAGGGGGCCGGGAGCTGTTTTTT
CASSSRTGGRELFF
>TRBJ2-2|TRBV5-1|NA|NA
TGCGCCAGCAGCTTGGACAGGACGAACACCGGGGAGCTGTTTTTT
CASSLDRTNTGELFF
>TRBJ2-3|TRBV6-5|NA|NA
TGTGCCAGCAGTTGGACAGCCTCTAGCACAGATACGCAGTATTTT
CASSWTASSTDTQYF
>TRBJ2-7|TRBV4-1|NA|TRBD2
TGCGCCAGCAGCCAGACTAGCGGGGGGGCCGTCTACGAGCAGTACTTC
CASSQTSGGAVYEQYF
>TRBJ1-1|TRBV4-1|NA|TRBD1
TGCGCCAGCAGCCAAGGACAGGGGGAAGGACCGGCTTTCTTT
CASSQGQGEGPAFF
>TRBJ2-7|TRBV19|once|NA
TGTGCCAGTAGTAGATCCGGGACAACGGGGTCCTACGAGCAGTACTTC
CASSRSGTTGSYEQYF
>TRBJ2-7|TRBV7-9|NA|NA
TGTGCCAGCAGCTTAGGCAACGAGCAGTACTTC
CASSLGNEQYF
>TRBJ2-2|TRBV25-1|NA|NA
TGTGCCAGCAGTGATCCGACAGTAGGGGCGAACACCGGGGAGCTGTTTTTT
CASSDPTVGANTGELFF
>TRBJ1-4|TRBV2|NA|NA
TGTGCCAGCAGGGCCCCCTGGGGAGGGAATGAAAAACTGTTTTTT
CASRAPWGGNEKLFF
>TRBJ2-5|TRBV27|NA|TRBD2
TGTGCCAGCAGGACTAGCGGGGAAGAGACCCAGTACTTC
CASRTSGEETQYF
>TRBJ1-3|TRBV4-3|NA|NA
TGCGCCAGCAGCCCGGGAGGGGGGCTTTCAGGAAACACCATATATTTT
CASSPGGGLSGNTIYF
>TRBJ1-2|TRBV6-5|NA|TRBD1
TGTGCCAGCAGTTACTCTACAGGGGGGTATGGCTACACCTTC
CASSYSTGGYGYTF
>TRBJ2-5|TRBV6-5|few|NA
TGTGCCAGCAGTTACTCGGGGCCGGGGGCCGAGACCCAGTACTTC
CASSYSGPGAETQYF
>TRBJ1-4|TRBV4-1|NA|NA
TGCGCCAGCAGCCAAGATAGGTGGCGGGGGAATGAAAAACTGTTTTTT
CASSQDRWRGNEKLFF
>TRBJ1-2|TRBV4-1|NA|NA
TGCGCCAGCAGCCAAGAAGGCAGGGATCTATGGGGCTACACCTTC
CASSQEGRDLWGYTF
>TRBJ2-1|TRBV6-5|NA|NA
TGTGCCAGCATGGTACACTTACCCTACAATGAGCAGTTCTTC
CASMVHLPYNEQFF
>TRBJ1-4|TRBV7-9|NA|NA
TGTGCCAGCAGCTCAAATCACCCGGGCGGTAATGAAAAACTGTTTTTT
CASSSNHPGGNEKLFF
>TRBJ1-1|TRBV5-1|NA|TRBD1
TGCGCCAGCAGCTTGGAAGAGTTTCCGGGACAGCGAATCATGAACACTGAAGCTTTCTTT
CASSLEEFPGQRIMNTEAFF
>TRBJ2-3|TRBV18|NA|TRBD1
TGTGCCAGCTCACGTTTTCAGGGGGCACCCTACACAGATACGCAGTATTTT
CASSRFQGAPYTDTQYF
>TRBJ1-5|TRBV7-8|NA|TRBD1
TGTGCCAGCAGCCTCGGGACAGGACTTAGCAATCAGCCCCAGCATTTT
CASSLGTGLSNQPQHF
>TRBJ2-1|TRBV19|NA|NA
TGTGCCAGTAGTAGAGAGGGGGACAATGAGCAGTTCTTC
CASSREGDNEQFF
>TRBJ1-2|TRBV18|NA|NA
TGTGCCAGCTCACCAAACCGGGACACCTATGGCTACACCTTC
CASSPNRDTYGYTF
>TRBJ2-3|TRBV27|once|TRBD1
TGTGCCAGCAGTTTACTAGGGCAGGGGGTGGCGAATACGCAGTATTTT
CASSLLGQGVANTQYF
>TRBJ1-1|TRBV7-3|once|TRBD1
TGTGCCAGCAGCTTAAAAGGGGGCAGTATGAACACTGAAGCTTTCTTT
CASSLKGGSMNTEAFF